One sample yielded the 26 T cell receptor beta chains listed below, sequenced in a study of T cell responses to AZD1222 COVID-19 vaccine (dated by TCRdb to the early 2020s). Interpreted using the paper, the time point label stands for: baseline before first vaccination. The receptor library was made with the immunoSEQ multiplex PCR assay. The immuneACCESS repertoire file appears here via TCRdb, limited to in-frame rearrangements. These files lack a portion of the clones; in checked studies, under half of the deficit traces to unresolved V genes, and the cause of the others is not known. This sample comprises 150,000 to 180,000 clones, 90% of them detected only once. The ten top clones hold around 18% of the sample. The sequencing here drew on peripheral blood, taken on day 0 of AZD1222 vaccination. Receptors originate from an adult in good health.

V gene TRBV27 combines with J gene TRBJ1-5, with 9 nucleotides matching TRBD1. Germline V gives CDR1 MNHEY, CDR2 SMNVEV (reference sequence). There are 19 residues in the CDR3. Losses at the gene ends were 3 bases for V and 2 bases for J; bases not matched to a gene: 14. This CDR3 is CASSLSGATGGYGNQPQHF. CDR3 DNA sequence: TGTGCCAGCAGTTTGTCGGGGGCGACAGGGGGGTATGGCAATCAGCCCCAGCATTTT.

With regard to this clone: A junction end diverges from the germline sequence, so it may reflect a read error. The gene calls are TRBV7-7 and TRBJ2-2; a weak D match, TRBD2 (6 bases). The CDR3 has 17 residues. The germline CDR1 and CDR2 sequences are SSHAT and FNYEAQ (reference sequence). CDR3 DNA: TGTGCTAGCAGCTTAGCCTTGCCGGGGGTGCGCACCGGGGAGCTGTTTTTT. Encoded protein: CASSLALPGVRTGELFF.

The rearrangement uses TRBV5-1 and TRBJ1-4, with 7 bases aligning to TRBD1. From germline, CDR1 is SGHRS and CDR2 YFSETQ. This CDR3 comprises 14 residues. Trimming took 5 bases from V and 4 from J; bases not matched to a gene: 5. This CDR3 reads CASSRDRNNEKLFF. The DNA of the CDR3 is TGCGCCAGCAGTCGGGACAGAAATAATGAAAAACTGTTTTTT.

This chain links TRBV9 with TRBJ2-7; possible D gene TRBD1, 6 bases. V lost 4 bases to trimming and J lost 5 bases, with 19 bases between them. The CDR3 consists of 15 residues. The V gene's germline CDR1 is SGDLS and CDR2 YYNGEE. The CDR3 sequence: CASSPRRAGDDEQYF. In DNA, the CDR3 is TGTGCCAGCAGCCCAAGGCGGGCAGGGGATGACGAGCAGTACTTC.

The gene calls are TRBV7-9 and TRBJ2-1; 10 positions agree with TRBD1. The germline gives CDR1 SEHNR, CDR2 FQNEAQ (reference sequence). With V trimmed by 1 base and J by 4 bases, 10 bases remained unmatched. The CDR3 is 18 residues long. The CDR3 sequence: CASSLEWGQGKGYNEQFF. In DNA, the CDR3 is TGTGCCAGCAGCTTAGAATGGGGACAGGGGAAGGGGTACAATGAGCAGTTCTTC.

This clone was observed once. This rearrangement joins TRBV9 to TRBJ2-6; no clear D. Trimming pared 4 bases from V and 1 base from J, leaving 9 bases between. This CDR3 has 15 residues. Germline values: CDR1 SGDLS, CDR2 YYNGEE. The DNA of the CDR3 is TGTGCCAGCAGCCCCCGACGGTCTGGGGCCAACGTCCTGACTTTC. Protein sequence: CASSPRRSGANVLTF.

This rearrangement joins TRBV2 to TRBJ1-4; D is unclear. The CDR3 is 13 amino acids. Germline V lookup: CDR1 SNHLY, CDR2 FYNNEI. Trimming left V 7 bases short and J 7 bases short, with 13 bases between. In DNA form, the CDR3 reads TGTGCCAGCAATGGAGCCTCTGGTGAAAAACTGTTTTTT. Protein: CASNGASGEKLFF.

The chain has TRBV24-1 and TRBJ2-7; 7 nucleotides align to TRBD2. V gave up 2 bases and J gave up 4 bases; unmatched junction bases: 7. Germline values: CDR1 KGHDR, CDR2 SFDVKD. This CDR3 contains 15 residues. CDR3 sequence reads: CATSDSSGPGYEQYF. In DNA form, the CDR3 reads TGTGCCACCAGTGATTCTAGCGGCCCCGGGTACGAGCAGTACTTC.

CDR3 loop: CSVENMGIRRGYGYTF. The DNA of the CDR3 is TGCAGCGTTGAAAACATGGGGATCCGGCGGGGCTATGGCTACACCTTC. The chain recombines TRBV29-1 with TRBJ1-2; D ambiguous. Germline CDR1 SQVTM, CDR2 ANQGSEA. This CDR3 region has 16 residues. V lost 2 bases and J 4 bases, leaving 20 bases between the germline ends.

This chain connects TRBV11-2 to TRBJ2-3; D is possibly TRBD2 (6 bases). This CDR3 has 16 residues. Trimming shortened V by 5 bases and J by 2 bases, and 17 bases separated the two germline ends. Germline values: CDR1 SGHAT, CDR2 FQNNGV. Here the CDR3 DNA reads TGTGCCAGCAGCGCCGCTAGCGTCCGGACCACAGATACGCAGTATTTT. It encodes CASSAASVRTTDTQYF.

This clone was detected a few times. The chain is built from TRBV27 and TRBJ2-5, with 7 bases fitting TRBD2. V lost 5 bases and J lost 1; bases outside the gene matches: 13. The CDR3 contains 17 residues. Per the germline V gene, CDR1 is MNHEY and CDR2 is SMNVEV (reference sequence). CDR3 in DNA: TGTGCCAGCAGTCCAACCGGCGGGAGAGTTGGCCAAGAGACCCAGTACTTC. Translating gives CASSPTGGRVGQETQYF.

The chain couples TRBV19 to TRBJ2-2; 12 bases map to TRBD2. After removal of 4 bases from V and 3 bases from J, the junction contained 12 bases not matched to a gene. Germline V gives CDR1 LNHDA, CDR2 SQIVND (reference sequence). The CDR3 is made up of 19 amino acids. In DNA form, the CDR3 reads TGTGCCAGTAGTAGGAGAAAGCTAGCGGGGGGGTCAGACACCGGGGAGCTGTTTTTT. As protein: CASSRRKLAGGSDTGELFF.

DNA of the CDR3: TGCGCCAGCAGCAAGGACAGGCCTAGTGAAGCTTTCTTT. It yields the protein CASSKDRPSEAFF. This chain connects TRBV5-1 to TRBJ1-1; 7 bases line up with TRBD1. This CDR3 region has 13 residues. J gave up 7 bases and V 4 bases, and 7 bases lay outside the gene matches. Germline CDR1 reads SGHRS; CDR2 reads YFSETQ. Full variable domain (rest looked up from reference TRBV5-1 and TRBJ1-1): KAGVTQTPRYLIKTRGQQVTLSCSPISGHRSVSWYQQTPGQGLQFLFEYFSETQRNKGNFPGRFSGRQFSNSRSEMNVSTLELGDSALYLCASSKDRPSEAFFGQGTRLTVV.

The V and J genes are TRBV5-4 and TRBJ2-5; D tentatively reads TRBD1 or TRBD2 (5 bases each). This CDR3 comprises 15 residues. V was clipped by 5 bases and J by 2 bases, with 16 bases between them. In germline, CDR1 is SGHNT, CDR2 YYREEE (reference sequence). CDR3 protein: CASSSPVGPQETQYF. The CDR3 DNA sequence: TGTGCCAGCAGTTCCCCGGTGGGACCTCAAGAGACCCAGTACTTC.

The rearrangement joins TRBV15 to TRBJ1-1, with a weak D call TRBD1 (6 bases). CDR3 length: 14 amino acids. Per the germline V gene, CDR1 is LNHNV and CDR2 is YYDKDF (reference sequence). V lost 1 base and J lost 1, with 7 bases in between. The chain's CDR3 is CATSRGTANTEAFF. The CDR3, as DNA: TGTGCCACCAGCAGAGGGACAGCGAACACTGAAGCTTTCTTT.

The rearrangement links TRBV19 to TRBJ1-5; 10 nucleotides align to TRBD1. J gave up 1 base and V 5 bases, and 8 bases lay outside the gene matches. This CDR3 is built from 17 residues. Germline V gene lookup returns CDR1 LNHDA and CDR2 SQIVND (reference sequence). The chain's CDR3 is CASSQRQGAGSNQPQHF. The CDR3 nucleotides are TGTGCCAGTAGTCAAAGACAGGGGGCTGGGAGCAATCAGCCCCAGCATTTT.

The chain couples TRBV28 to TRBJ1-6; TRBD1 is a possible D gene (5 bases). CDR1 and CDR2 from the germline V gene are MDHEN and SYDVKM. Trimming removed 7 bases at V and 9 bases at J, with 19 bases between. The CDR3 runs to 15 residues. The CDR3 region has the DNA TGTGCCAGCACCACTGATCGGGGGTCTCGTTCACCCCTCCACTTT. Translation gives CASTTDRGSRSPLHF. Variable domain in full (rest from reference TRBV28 and TRBJ1-6): DVKVTQSSRYLVKRTGEKVFLECVQDMDHENMFWYRQDPGLGLRLIYFSYDVKMKEKGDIPEGYSVSREKKERFSLILESASTNQTSMYLCASTTDRGSRSPLHFGNGTRLTVT.

The chain recombines TRBV11-2 with TRBJ1-5; D might be TRBD1 (6 bases). Germline-derived CDR1 and CDR2 are SGHAT and FQNNGV. The CDR3 contains 14 residues. V shed 5 bases and J shed 6 bases, with 14 bases lying between them. The CDR3 DNA follows: TGTGCCAGCAGCCTCCTATCGGGGGCTCAGCCCCAGCATTTT. Residues: CASSLLSGAQPQHF.

The chain uses TRBV12-3 or TRBV12-4 and TRBJ1-2; 7 bases fit TRBD1. Unmatched junction bases numbered 7, after V lost 6 bases and J lost 6 bases. CDR3 length: 13 residues. The CDR3: CASSPGTVDGYTF. DNA for the CDR3: TGTGCCAGCAGCCCTGGGACAGTCGATGGCTACACCTTC.

The rearrangement links TRBV30 to TRBJ2-7; D perhaps matches TRBD2 (6 bases). Trimming pared 0 bases from V and 6 bases from J, leaving 12 bases between. CDR1 and CDR2 from the germline V gene are GTSNPN and SVGIG (reference sequence). The CDR3 totals 13 residues. The CDR3, as DNA: TGTGCCTGGAGTGTAACGGGAGCGCGCGAGCAGTACTTC. Its protein is CAWSVTGAREQYF.

This rearrangement joins TRBV19 to TRBJ1-6; D is ambiguous. V was shortened by 7 bases and J by 3 bases, with 10 bases between the two germline ends. This CDR3 has 14 amino acids. Germline assignment: CDR1 LNHDA and CDR2 SQIVND (reference sequence). The CDR3 DNA follows: TGTGCCAGTACCACGAGGAACTATAATTCACCCCTCCACTTT. It specifies CASTTRNYNSPLHF. Full variable domain (missing parts from reference TRBV19 and TRBJ1-6): DGGITQSPKYLFRKEGQNVTLSCEQNLNHDAMYWYRQDPGQGLRLIYYSQIVNDFQKGDIAEGYSVSREKKESFPLTVTSAQKNPTAFYLCASTTRNYNSPLHFGNGTRLTVT.

The chain joins TRBV5-6 to TRBJ1-2; no clear D. The CDR3 is made up of 15 amino acids. The V and J ends lost 4 bases and 2 bases respectively, with 15 bases between them. Germline CDR1 reads SGHDT; CDR2 reads YYEEEE. CDR3 nucleotide sequence: TGTGCCAGCAGCCGTGTCGGGGAAGAAAACTATGGCTACACCTTC. This gives the protein CASSRVGEENYGYTF.

V and J are TRBV7-9 and TRBJ2-2; perhaps D is TRBD1 or TRBD2 (6 bases each). The CDR3 extends over 15 amino acids. Trimming took 2 bases from V and 5 from J, leaving 12 bases between them. From germline, CDR1 is SEHNR and CDR2 FQNEAQ (reference sequence). The CDR3, as DNA: TGTGCCAGCAGCTTATTAAGGAGGGGGACCGGGGAGCTGTTTTTT. It yields the protein CASSLLRRGTGELFF.

The count of this clone is one. The J gene is TRBJ2-2, the V gene TRBV2; D possibly uses TRBD1 or TRBD2 (5 bases each). Trimming pared 2 bases from V and 5 bases from J, leaving 12 bases between. The germline CDR1 and CDR2 sequences are SNHLY and FYNNEI. This CDR3 region has 15 residues. The chain's CDR3 is CASSEWGRGTGELFF. The CDR3 nucleotides are TGTGCCAGCAGTGAATGGGGGAGAGGTACCGGGGAGCTGTTTTTT. Full variable domain (remainder filled in from reference TRBV2 and TRBJ2-2): EPEVTQTPSHQVTQMGQEVILRCVPISNHLYFYWYRQILGQKVEFLVSFYNNEISEKSEIFDDQFSVERPDGSNFTLKIRSTKLEDSAMYFCASSEWGRGTGELFFGEGSRLTVL.

J is TRBJ1-2 and V is TRBV7-2, with TRBD1 matching over 10 bases. CDR1 is SGHTA, CDR2 FQGNSA, per germline. V lost 5 bases and J lost 7; bases outside the gene matches: 13. The CDR3 totals 16 residues. The CDR3 bases are TGTGCCAGCAGCCGCAATCCGGGACAGGGGACAGGTGGCTACACCTTC. Encoded protein: CASSRNPGQGTGGYTF. The whole variable domain, remainder taken from reference TRBV7-2 and TRBJ1-2, is GAGVSQSPSNKVTEKGKDVELRCDPISGHTALYWYRQSLGQGLEFLIYFQGNSAPDKSGLPSDRFSAERTGGSVSTLTIQRTQQEDSAVYLCASSRNPGQGTGGYTFGSGTRLTVV.

This clone showed up just a few times. The genes are TRBV28 and TRBJ1-2, with D perhaps matching TRBD1 (6 bases). This CDR3 is built from 17 residues. The germline CDR1 and CDR2 sequences are MDHEN and SYDVKM. Trimming took off 7 bases at V and 4 bases at J, with 25 bases between the two ends. The CDR3: CASKPGPGVTKLYGYTF. CDR3 in DNA: TGTGCCAGCAAACCGGGGCCAGGGGTAACCAAGCTCTATGGCTACACCTTC.